This TCR beta chain was retrieved from a study of shared clonotypes between healthy human individuals. Study findings and constraints: Several donors showed sharing of about 4.8% of naive CD4 clonotypes. Naive subsets, compared against memory subsets, generally had larger estimated richness values. In contrast to clonotypes shared by all four donors, non-shared clonotypes had lower generation probabilities.

TCRdb's copy holds only in-frame clones and misses some; the assay was immunoSEQ multiplex PCR. The data show 950,000 to 1,300,000 clones, with more than 60% seen just once and approximately 1.5% held by the top ten. Of note for this clone: As yet, its antigen is unknown.

The CDR3 has 16 residues. Trimming at V came to 5 bases and at J to 3 bases, leaving 5 bases not matched to a gene. Germline CDR1 reads KGHSH; CDR2 reads LQKENI. The chain is built from TRBV18 and TRBJ2-7, with 15 positions matching TRBD2. The sequence was collected from a young man in good health. The sequenced material came from memory CD4+ T cells sorted from blood. Subset meaning: CD45RA-negative fraction. As DNA, the CDR3 is TGTGCCAGCTCAGCCGGACTAGCGGGGGGGCACTACGAGCAGTACTTC. It is translated as CASSAGLAGGHYEQYF.